This T cell receptor (beta chain) was sequenced in a study of T cells in Graves' hyperthyroidism and ophthalmopathy. Regions amplified from RNA transcripts were the TCR beta CDR3 regions. HTBI primers were employed in a first-round RT-PCR of the TCR CDR3. TCRdb called the multiplex PCR reads again in MiXCR, with one record for every CDR3 protein. The sample lists roughly 150,000 distinct CDR3 sequences; roughly 9.4% were seen once. This clonotype was seen repeatedly, ten times or more. With V trimmed by 1 base and J by 5 bases, 7 bases remained unmatched. The CDR3 runs to 16 residues. The germline CDR1 and CDR2 sequences are SGHAT and FQNNGV.

Sequencing input: blood. The receptor was isolated from a woman between 18 and 30 years old with Graves' hyperthyroidism that later progressed to Graves' ophthalmopathy. The chain is built from TRBV11-2 and TRBJ2-7; TRBD2 matches at 11 bases. CDR3 sequence reads: CASSLGSTSGSNEQYF. In DNA, the CDR3 is TGTGCCAGCAGCTTAGGGTCCACTAGCGGGAGCAACGAGCAGTACTTC.